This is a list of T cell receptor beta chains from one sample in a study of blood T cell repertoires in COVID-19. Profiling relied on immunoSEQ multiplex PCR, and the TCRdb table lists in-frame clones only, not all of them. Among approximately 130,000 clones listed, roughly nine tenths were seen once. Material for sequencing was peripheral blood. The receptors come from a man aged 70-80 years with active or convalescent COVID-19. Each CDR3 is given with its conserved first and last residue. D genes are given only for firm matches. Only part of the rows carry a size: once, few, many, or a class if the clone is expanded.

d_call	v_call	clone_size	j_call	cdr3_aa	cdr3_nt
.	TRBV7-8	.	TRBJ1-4	CASSFRDKHEKLFF	TGTGCCAGCAGCTTCCGGGACAAACATGAAAAACTGTTTTTT
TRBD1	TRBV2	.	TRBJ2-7	CASSAWDSRAGEQYF	TGTGCCAGCAGCGCCTGGGACAGCCGGGCCGGGGAGCAGTACTTC
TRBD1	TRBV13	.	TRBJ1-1	CASSRRDRPPRDTEAFF	TGTGCCAGCAGCCGCCGGGACAGGCCCCCCCGGGACACTGAAGCTTTCTTT
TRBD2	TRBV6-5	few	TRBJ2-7	CASSKGLAEPYEQYF	TGTGCCAGCAGCAAGGGACTAGCGGAACCCTACGAGCAGTACTTC
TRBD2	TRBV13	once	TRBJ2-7	CASSARTSGPPYEQYF	TGTGCCAGCAGCGCCAGGACTAGCGGGCCCCCCTACGAGCAGTACTTC
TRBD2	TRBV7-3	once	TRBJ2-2	CASSLNTAGGAGELFF	TGTGCCAGCAGCTTAAACACAGCGGGAGGAGCCGGGGAGCTGTTTTTT
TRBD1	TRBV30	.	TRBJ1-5	CAWSPMGTGGNQPQHF	TGTGCCTGGAGTCCCATGGGGACAGGGGGCAATCAGCCCCAGCATTTT
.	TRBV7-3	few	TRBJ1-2	CASSPTPLQGSYGYTF	TGTGCCAGCAGCCCAACACCCTTACAGGGTAGCTATGGCTACACCTTC
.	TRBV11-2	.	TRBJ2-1	CASSLEFGISYNEQFF	TGTGCCAGCAGCTTAGAATTCGGGATTTCTTACAATGAGCAGTTCTTC
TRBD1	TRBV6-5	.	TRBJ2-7	CASSPHQGQGYEQYF	TGTGCCAGCAGTCCTCACCAGGGACAGGGCTACGAGCAGTACTTC
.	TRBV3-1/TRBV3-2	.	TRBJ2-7	CASSPRWSSSYEQYF	TGTGCCAGCAGCCCCCGGTGGAGCTCCTCCTACGAGCAGTACTTC
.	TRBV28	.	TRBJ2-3	CASSFVAAYTDTQYF	TGTGCCAGCAGTTTCGTAGCGGCCTACACAGATACGCAGTATTTT
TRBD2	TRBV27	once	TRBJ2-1	CASSLWRERSYNEQFF	TGTGCCAGCAGTTTATGGCGGGAGAGGTCCTACAATGAGCAGTTCTTC
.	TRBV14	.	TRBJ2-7	CASSRLDSYEQYF	TGTGCCAGCAGCCGACTCGACTCCTACGAGCAGTACTTC
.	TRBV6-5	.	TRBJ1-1	CASRVQTISRAFF	TGTGCCAGCAGAGTACAGACAATCTCGAGAGCTTTCTTT
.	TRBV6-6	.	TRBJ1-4	CASSGANEKLFF	TGTGCCAGCAGTGGGGCCAATGAAAAACTGTTTTTT
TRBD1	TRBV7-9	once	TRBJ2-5	CASSPPGQGDQETQYF	TGTGCCAGCAGCCCCCCGGGACAGGGGGATCAAGAGACCCAGTACTTC
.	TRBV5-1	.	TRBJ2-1	CASSPGHLSYNEQFF	TGCGCCAGCAGCCCGGGACACCTCTCCTACAATGAGCAGTTCTTC